The present entry profiles one T cell receptor beta chain with its context. Its cognate antigen is unknown. Unique-molecular-identifier-tagged TCR beta cDNA libraries were used. TCRdb re-derived calls from the PCR reads in MiXCR, one entry per CDR3 protein. The sample comprises roughly 730,000 distinct CDR3 sequences, less than 35% of which are singletons, and more than 0.45% rests with the top ten. The data stem from a study of post-analysis software for immune sequencing data. Study overall: Relapsing-remitting, secondary progressive and progressive-relapsing multiple sclerosis courses were included.

Germline CDR1 reads SNHLY; CDR2 reads FYNNEI. This CDR3 has 14 amino acids. Points from the study as a whole: Five or six TRBV segments were significantly more frequent in patients than in controls. TRBV5-6, TRBV5-1 and TRBV20-1 were among these segments.

The sequenced material came from blood. The clonotype originates from a girl aged 5 to 17 with multiple sclerosis. The chain is built from TRBV2 and TRBJ2-4; tentatively, D is TRBD1 (7 bases). The J call may not be correct, given that the DNA end is closer to TRBJ2-7. The CDR3: CASSRQGGFYEQYF. The CDR3 bases are TGTGCCAGCAGTCGACAGGGAGGTTTCTACGAGCAGTACTTC.